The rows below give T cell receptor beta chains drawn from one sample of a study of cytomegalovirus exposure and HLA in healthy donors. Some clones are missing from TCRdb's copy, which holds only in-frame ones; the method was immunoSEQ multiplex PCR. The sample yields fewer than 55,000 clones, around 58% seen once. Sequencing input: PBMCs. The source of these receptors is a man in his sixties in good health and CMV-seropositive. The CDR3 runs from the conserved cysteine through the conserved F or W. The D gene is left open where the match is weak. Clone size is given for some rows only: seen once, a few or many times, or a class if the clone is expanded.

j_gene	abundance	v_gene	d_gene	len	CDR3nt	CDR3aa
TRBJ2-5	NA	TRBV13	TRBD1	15	TGTGCCAGCAGCTCGGGACAGACGACTATAGCGACCCAGTACTTC	CASSSGQTTIATQYF
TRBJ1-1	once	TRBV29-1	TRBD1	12	TGCAGCTCCGGGACAGGGGACCCTGAAGCTTTCTTT	CSSGTGDPEAFF
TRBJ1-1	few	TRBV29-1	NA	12	TGCAGCGCGAGGGCCAGGAACACTGAAGCTTTCTTT	CSARARNTEAFF
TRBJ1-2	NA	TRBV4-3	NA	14	TGCGCCAGCAGCCTTAGGACAGTCCCAGATGGCTACACCTTC	CASSLRTVPDGYTF
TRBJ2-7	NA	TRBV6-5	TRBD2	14	TGTGCCAGCAGTTTGGGACTAGCGGGAACCGAGCAGTACTTC	CASSLGLAGTEQYF
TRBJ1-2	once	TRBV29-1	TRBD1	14	TGCAGCGTTGTCGGGACAGGGGGAAACTATGGCTACACCTTC	CSVVGTGGNYGYTF
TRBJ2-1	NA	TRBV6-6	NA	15	TGTGCCAGCAGTTACGTTACCACCTCGGGCAATGAGCAGTTCTTC	CASSYVTTSGNEQFF
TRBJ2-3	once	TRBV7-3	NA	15	TGTGCCAGCAGTCAAGGGGGGGAGCGTTTAGATACGCAGTATTTT	CASSQGGERLDTQYF
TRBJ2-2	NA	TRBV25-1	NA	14	TGTGCCAGCAGCGCCGCCTCAGGGGTCGGGGAGCTGTTTTTT	CASSAASGVGELFF
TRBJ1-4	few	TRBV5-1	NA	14	TGCGCCAGCAGCTTGGACCCGCCCGGTGAAAAACTGTTTTTT	CASSLDPPGEKLFF
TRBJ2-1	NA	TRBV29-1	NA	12	TGCAGCGTTACAGTCTCCTACAATGAGCAGTTCTTC	CSVTVSYNEQFF
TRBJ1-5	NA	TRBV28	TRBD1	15	TGTGCCAGCAGTGGACAGGTTGGGAGCAATCAGCCCCAGCATTTT	CASSGQVGSNQPQHF
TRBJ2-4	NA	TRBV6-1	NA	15	TGTGCCAGCAGTGAGGGGGGTTTAGCCAAAAACATTCAGTACTTC	CASSEGGLAKNIQYF
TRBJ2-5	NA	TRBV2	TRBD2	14	TGTGCCAGCAGATTGGGACTAGCTTTGGAGACCCAGTACTTC	CASRLGLALETQYF
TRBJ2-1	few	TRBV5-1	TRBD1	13	TGCGCCAGCAGCTCGGGACAGGGCTATGAGCAGTTCTTC	CASSSGQGYEQFF
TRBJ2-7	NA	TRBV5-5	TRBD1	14	TGTGCCAGCACCCTGGGGACAGGGTTATACGAGCAGTACTTC	CASTLGTGLYEQYF
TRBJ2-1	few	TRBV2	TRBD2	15	TGTGCCAGCAGAGGGGGTAGCGGGAGGAACAATGAGCAGTTCTTC	CASRGGSGRNNEQFF
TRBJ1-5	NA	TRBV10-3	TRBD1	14	TGTGCCATCAGCCCGACAGGGTCCAATCAGCCCCAGCATTTT	CAISPTGSNQPQHF
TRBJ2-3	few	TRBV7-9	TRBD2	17	TGTGCCAGCAGCTCGGGACTAGCGGGCCTAAGCACAGATACGCAGTATTTT	CASSSGLAGLSTDTQYF
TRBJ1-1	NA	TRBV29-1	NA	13	TGCAGCGTTGTCGGGTCGTATGTGGGTGAAGCTTTCTTT	CSVVGSYVGEAFF
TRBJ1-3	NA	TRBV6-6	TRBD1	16	TGTGCCAGCAGTTACTCCGCAGGGGGGTCTGGAAACACCATATATTTT	CASSYSAGGSGNTIYF
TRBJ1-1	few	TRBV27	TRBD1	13	TGTGCCAGCAGTTTAACAGGGGGCCGACGAGCTTTCTTT	CASSLTGGRRAFF
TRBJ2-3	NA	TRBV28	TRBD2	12	TGTGCCAGCAGTTTAACTAGCGTAACGCAGTATTTT	CASSLTSVTQYF
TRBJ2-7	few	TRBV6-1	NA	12	TGTGCCAGCATACAGGGTTTCGACGAGCAGTACTTC	CASIQGFDEQYF
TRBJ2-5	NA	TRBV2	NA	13	TGTGCCAGCAGTTGGACTCGGCAAGAGACCCAGTACTTC	CASSWTRQETQYF
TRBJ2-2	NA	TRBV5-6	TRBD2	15	TGTGCCAGCAGCACCCGACTAGCGGTAACCGGGGAGCTGTTTTTT	CASSTRLAVTGELFF
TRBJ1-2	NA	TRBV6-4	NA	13	TGTGCCAGCAGTCCTTCGGAGGGACGAGGCTACACCTTC	CASSPSEGRGYTF
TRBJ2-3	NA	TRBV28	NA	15	TGTGCCGCAAACGTCGAACTACCCAGCACAGATACGCAGTATTTT	CAANVELPSTDTQYF
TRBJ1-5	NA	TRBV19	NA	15	TGTGCCAGTAGTATCAGGGGACATAGGAATCAGCCCCAGCATTTT	CASSIRGHRNQPQHF
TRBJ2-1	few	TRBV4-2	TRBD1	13	TGTGCCAGCAGCAAGGACAGGGCGAATGAGCAGTTCTTC	CASSKDRANEQFF
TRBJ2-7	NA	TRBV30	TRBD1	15	TGTGCCTGGGAATCCCCCTGGACAGGGATTCCCGAGCAGTACTTC	CAWESPWTGIPEQYF
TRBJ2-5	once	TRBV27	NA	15	TGTGCCAGCAGTTTCTCCGCGGGGCACCAAGAGACCCAGTACTTC	CASSFSAGHQETQYF
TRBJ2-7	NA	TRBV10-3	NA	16	TGTGCCATCAGTGAGTCGACTAATGGACTACCTTACGAGCAGTACTTC	CAISESTNGLPYEQYF
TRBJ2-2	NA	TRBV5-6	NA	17	TGTGCCAGCAGCTTGCTGGCGGATCTCGGGAACGCCGGGGAGCTGTTTTTT	CASSLLADLGNAGELFF
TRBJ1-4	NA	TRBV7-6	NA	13	TGTGCCAGCAGCTTCGGGAGAAAGGGGCAACTGTTTTTT	CASSFGRKGQLFF
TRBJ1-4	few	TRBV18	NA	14	TGTGCCAGCTCCATGGACAGAGAAAATGAAAAACTGTTTTTT	CASSMDRENEKLFF
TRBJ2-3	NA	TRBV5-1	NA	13	TGCGCCAGCAGCTTGGCTGAGGAAGATACGCAGTATTTT	CASSLAEEDTQYF
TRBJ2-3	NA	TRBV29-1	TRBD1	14	TGCAGCGTGGCCGGGACAGGGGGCACAGATACGCAGTATTTT	CSVAGTGGTDTQYF
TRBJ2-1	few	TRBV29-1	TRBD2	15	TGCAGCGTTGAAGGGGGCGGGAGGGCCGTCAATGAGCAGTTCTTC	CSVEGGGRAVNEQFF
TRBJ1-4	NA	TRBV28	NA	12	TGTGCCAGCAGTTTCCGGGATGAAAAACTGTTTTTT	CASSFRDEKLFF
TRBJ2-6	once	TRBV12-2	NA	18	TGTGCAAGTCGCTTAGGAGAGGGAAATAGCTCTGGGGCCAACGTCCTGACTTTC	CASRLGEGNSSGANVLTF
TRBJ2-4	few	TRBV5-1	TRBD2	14	TGCGCCAGCAGCTTGGGACAAAGCGGGGATGATCAGTACTTC	CASSLGQSGDDQYF
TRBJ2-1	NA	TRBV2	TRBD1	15	TGTGCCAGCAGTGAGGACAGGGCGGCCTACAATGAGCAGTTCTTC	CASSEDRAAYNEQFF
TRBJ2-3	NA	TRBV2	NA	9	TGTGCCAGCGGCGAAAGGGAGGAGTTT	CASGEREEF
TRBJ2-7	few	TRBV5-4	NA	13	TGTGCCAGCAGCTTGAAGAGCTCCTACGAGCAGTACTTC	CASSLKSSYEQYF
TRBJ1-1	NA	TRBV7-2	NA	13	TGTGCCAGCAGCTCCAGCCGGGGAGTTGAAGCTTTCTTT	CASSSSRGVEAFF
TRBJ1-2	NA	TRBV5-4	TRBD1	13	TGTGCCAGCAGCACCGGGACAGGGTATGGCTACACCTTC	CASSTGTGYGYTF
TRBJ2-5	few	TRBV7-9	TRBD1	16	TGTGCCAGCAGCTTATGGGGACAGGGGAGGTCAGAGACCCAGTACTTC	CASSLWGQGRSETQYF
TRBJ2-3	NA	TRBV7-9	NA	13	TGTGCCAGCGAAGGACAGCGCACAGATACGCAGTATTTT	CASEGQRTDTQYF
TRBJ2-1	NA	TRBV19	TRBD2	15	TGTGCCACCTCAGGGGGACTAGCGGGGAACAATGAGCAGTTCTTC	CATSGGLAGNNEQFF
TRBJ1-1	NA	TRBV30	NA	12	TGTGCCTGGAGTGTCGTTAGCACTGAAGCTTTCTTT	CAWSVVSTEAFF
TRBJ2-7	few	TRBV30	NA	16	TGTGCCTGGAGTGCGTGGGCGGACTTAATTTCCTACGAGCAGTACTTC	CAWSAWADLISYEQYF
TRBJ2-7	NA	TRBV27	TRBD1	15	TGTGCCAGCAGTTTAGGGACAGTAATCCCCTACGAGCAGTACTTC	CASSLGTVIPYEQYF
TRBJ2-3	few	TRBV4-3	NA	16	TGCGCCAGCAGCCAAGAAGACACAGGCCACACAGATACGCAGTATTTT	CASSQEDTGHTDTQYF
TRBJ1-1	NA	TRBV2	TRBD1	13	TGTGCCAGCAGTGTCCGGGACAGGGGGCCAGCTTTCTTT	CASSVRDRGPAFF
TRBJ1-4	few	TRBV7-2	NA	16	TGTGCCAGCAGCTTCAGCGGGGGGTTGGCTAATGAAAAACTGTTTTTT	CASSFSGGLANEKLFF
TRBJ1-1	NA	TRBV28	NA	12	TGTGCCAGCAGTTTAGGACAGACTGAAGCTTTCTTT	CASSLGQTEAFF